A selection of T cell receptor beta chains follows, all from one sample in a study of T cell changes during pregnancy in multiple sclerosis. The table came from immunoSEQ multiplex PCR; TCRdb's copy has only in-frame clones and leaves some out. The profile shows about 20,000 clones, roughly 90% of them singletons. This material consisted of CD8+ T cells from peripheral blood mononuclear cells, taken in the third trimester of pregnancy. The receptors were sampled from a female donor in good health, enrolled as a control in a pregnancy study. Both conserved end residues are part of each CDR3. Fields, in order: J gene, V gene, clone size, D gene, CDR3 protein, CDR3 DNA. The D gene is left open where the match is weak. Some rows have no size entry. The others give once, few or many, or a class for an expanded clone.

>TRBJ1-1|TRBV9|NA|NA
CASSFTAGYTEAFF
TGTGCCAGCAGCTTCACGGCAGGGTACACTGAAGCTTTCTTT
>TRBJ1-1|TRBV30|NA|TRBD1
CAWSRRPTGGTEAFF
TGTGCCTGGTCCAGGAGACCGACAGGGGGCACTGAAGCTTTCTTT
>TRBJ1-3|TRBV29-1|NA|TRBD1
CSVGTARGNTIYF
TGCAGCGTGGGGACAGCTAGGGGAAACACCATATATTTT
>TRBJ2-5|TRBV14|NA|NA
CASSQAWTSAETQYF
TGTGCCAGCAGCCAAGCTTGGACTTCTGCGGAGACCCAGTACTTC
>TRBJ2-1|TRBV13|once|TRBD1
CASSQQGNEQFF
TGTGCCAGCAGCCAACAGGGGAATGAGCAGTTCTTC
>TRBJ1-1|TRBV6-1|NA|NA
CASSDFKNTEAFF
TGTGCCAGCAGTGATTTTAAGAACACTGAAGCTTTCTTT
>TRBJ2-7|TRBV28|NA|NA
CASSLSGRGQQYF
TGTGCCAGCAGTTTATCAGGCAGGGGCCAGCAGTACTTC
>TRBJ1-1|TRBV13|NA|NA
CASSLEAGKDTEAFF
TGTGCCAGCAGCTTAGAGGCAGGGAAGGACACTGAAGCTTTCTTT
>TRBJ2-3|TRBV11-2|medium-sized|TRBD1
CASSPGQGHTDTQYF
TGTGCCAGCAGCCCCGGACAGGGGCACACAGATACGCAGTATTTT
>TRBJ2-7|TRBV4-3|NA|NA
CASSQDPGHMKNPEQYF
TGCGCCAGCAGCCAAGATCCGGGACACATGAAGAATCCCGAGCAGTACTTC
>TRBJ2-7|TRBV6-4|NA|NA
CASSPEQGTYEQYF
TGTGCCAGCAGTCCTGAACAGGGAACCTACGAGCAGTACTTC
>TRBJ1-5|TRBV9|once|TRBD1
CASSVGGTEYQPQHF
TGTGCCAGCAGCGTAGGTGGGACAGAGTACCAGCCCCAGCATTTT
>TRBJ2-7|TRBV5-1|NA|TRBD1
CASSWDRGYEQYF
TGCGCCAGCAGCTGGGACAGGGGTTACGAGCAGTACTTC
>TRBJ2-2|TRBV11-2|NA|NA
CASSIRTATGELFF
TGTGCCAGCAGCATTCGGACTGCCACCGGGGAGCTGTTTTTT
>TRBJ2-7|TRBV27|NA|TRBD2
CASSSSTSGRNEQYF
TGTGCCAGCAGTTCCTCAACTAGCGGGAGGAACGAGCAGTACTTC
>TRBJ2-7|TRBV27|NA|TRBD2
CASSLMASGYEQYF
TGTGCCAGCAGTTTAATGGCTAGCGGATACGAGCAGTACTTC
>TRBJ1-5|TRBV9|few|TRBD1
CASMGQVCQPQHF
TGTGCCAGCATGGGACAGGTTTGTCAGCCCCAGCATTTT
>TRBJ2-7|TRBV5-8|NA|TRBD2
CASSWDSAGGIYEQYF
TGTGCCAGCAGCTGGGACTCAGCGGGAGGGATCTACGAGCAGTACTTC
>TRBJ2-7|TRBV7-9|NA|TRBD2
CASSFYVGRRGTYEQYF
TGTGCCAGCAGCTTTTACGTCGGGAGGAGGGGTACCTACGAGCAGTACTTC
>TRBJ1-1|TRBV12-5|NA|TRBD1
CATLGQGEGAFF
TGTGCTACCCTCGGACAGGGGGAGGGAGCTTTCTTT
>TRBJ2-7|TRBV19|NA|NA
CASSPLAGSSYEQYF
TGTGCCAGCAGCCCCTTGGCGGGGTCTTCCTACGAGCAGTACTTC
>TRBJ2-1|TRBV10-3|NA|TRBD2
CAISVSGTSGNEQFF
TGTGCCATCAGTGTTTCCGGGACTAGCGGTAATGAGCAGTTCTTC
>TRBJ2-1|TRBV27|once|NA
CASSSAGWEQFF
TGTGCCAGCAGTTCGGCCGGGTGGGAGCAGTTCTTC
>TRBJ1-2|TRBV15|NA|NA
CATSRRVRADNYGYTF
TGTGCCACCAGCAGAAGAGTCAGGGCAGATAACTATGGCTACACCTTC
>TRBJ1-2|TRBV4-2|NA|NA
CASSGEMSYGYTF
TGTGCCAGCAGCGGGGAGATGAGCTATGGCTACACCTTC
>TRBJ2-1|TRBV4-2|once|NA
CASSQPSSYNEQFF
TGTGCCAGCAGCCAACCGAGCTCCTACAATGAGCAGTTCTTC
>TRBJ1-2|TRBV5-8|NA|NA
CASSRKRVWANYGYTF
TGTGCCAGCAGCCGGAAGAGGGTGTGGGCTAACTATGGCTACACCTTC
>TRBJ2-1|TRBV28|once|NA
CASSLYHGDEQFF
TGTGCCAGCAGTTTATATCACGGGGATGAGCAGTTCTTC
>TRBJ2-1|TRBV2|NA|NA
CASEAVFYNEQFF
TGTGCCAGCGAGGCGGTCTTCTACAATGAGCAGTTCTTC
>TRBJ1-1|TRBV7-2|NA|NA
CASRGIEGVFDTEAFF
TGTGCCAGCAGGGGGATCGAGGGTGTCTTCGACACTGAAGCTTTCTTT
>TRBJ2-1|TRBV9|NA|TRBD2
CASSVEAGGLNEQFF
TGTGCCAGCAGCGTAGAGGCGGGGGGGTTGAATGAGCAGTTCTTC
>TRBJ2-1|TRBV4-3|NA|TRBD2
CASSQFSGRGNEQFF
TGCGCCAGCAGCCAATTTAGCGGGAGGGGCAATGAGCAGTTCTTC
>TRBJ2-3|TRBV9|NA|TRBD1
CASSEGQGEVDTQYF
TGTGCCAGCAGCGAAGGACAGGGGGAGGTGGATACGCAGTATTTT
>TRBJ2-5|TRBV7-6|NA|NA
CASSPRVGLETQYF
TGTGCCAGCAGCCCCAGGGTGGGGCTAGAGACCCAGTACTTC
>TRBJ2-4|TRBV2|once|NA
CASRLRGPGNIQYF
TGTGCCAGCAGGCTCAGGGGCCCCGGGAACATTCAGTACTTC
>TRBJ2-7|TRBV6-5|few|TRBD1
CASSPGQGSYEQYF
TGTGCCAGCAGTCCCGGACAGGGGTCCTACGAGCAGTACTTC
>TRBJ1-2|TRBV6-6|NA|NA
CASKLGGGDGYTF
TGTGCCAGCAAACTAGGGGGAGGGGATGGCTACACCTTC
>TRBJ1-1|TRBV10-3|few|NA
CAISGEGEVTEAFF
TGTGCCATCAGTGGAGAGGGTGAGGTCACTGAAGCTTTCTTT
>TRBJ2-1|TRBV29-1|NA|TRBD1
CSVRDRVQTYNEQFF
TGCAGCGTGAGGGACAGGGTTCAAACCTACAATGAGCAGTTCTTC
>TRBJ2-7|TRBV13|NA|TRBD1
CASSLTRDRGFYEQYF
TGTGCCAGCAGCTTAACCCGGGACAGGGGGTTCTACGAGCAGTACTTC
>TRBJ2-3|TRBV6-6|NA|TRBD1
CASSNGQGPADTQYF
TGTGCCAGCAGTAACGGACAGGGGCCCGCAGATACGCAGTATTTT
>TRBJ1-1|TRBV19|NA|TRBD1
CASSIGTGVTEAFF
TGTGCCAGTAGTATAGGGACAGGGGTCACTGAAGCTTTCTTT
>TRBJ2-1|TRBV28|NA|NA
CASSLLGLSYNEQFF
TGTGCCAGCAGTTTGTTGGGACTCTCCTACAATGAGCAGTTCTTC
>TRBJ1-2|TRBV7-8|NA|NA
CASSFWGGNYGYTF
TGTGCCAGTTCCTTTTGGGGGGGAAACTATGGCTACACCTTC
>TRBJ1-5|TRBV27|NA|NA
CASSLDGDQPQHF
TGTGCCAGCAGTTTAGACGGGGATCAGCCCCAGCATTTT
>TRBJ2-2|TRBV27|NA|NA
CASRRIYGTGELFF
TGTGCCAGCAGGAGGATTTATGGCACCGGGGAGCTGTTTTTT
>TRBJ2-7|TRBV4-1|once|TRBD1
CASSQVGTGGSYEQYF
TGCGCCAGCAGCCAAGTCGGGACAGGGGGCTCCTACGAGCAGTACTTC
>TRBJ2-3|TRBV7-2|NA|NA
CASSSPTLVPGDTQYF
TGTGCCAGCAGCTCGCCCACACTAGTACCTGGAGATACGCAGTATTTT